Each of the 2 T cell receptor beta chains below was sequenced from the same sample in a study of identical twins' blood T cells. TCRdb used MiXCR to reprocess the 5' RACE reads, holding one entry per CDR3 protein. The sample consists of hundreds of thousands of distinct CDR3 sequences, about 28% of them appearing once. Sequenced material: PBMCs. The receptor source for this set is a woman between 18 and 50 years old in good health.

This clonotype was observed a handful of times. The CDR3 DNA follows: TGCAGTGCTAAGGGCGGTAGTGCGGACACTGAAGCTTTCTTT. Its translation is CSAKGGSADTEAFF. The V call is TRBV20-1, the J call TRBJ1-1, with unresolved D. V was pared by 4 bases and J by 3 bases, with 15 bases between. This CDR3 contains 14 residues. Looked up from germline, CDR1 is DFQATT and CDR2 is SNEGSKA (reference sequence).

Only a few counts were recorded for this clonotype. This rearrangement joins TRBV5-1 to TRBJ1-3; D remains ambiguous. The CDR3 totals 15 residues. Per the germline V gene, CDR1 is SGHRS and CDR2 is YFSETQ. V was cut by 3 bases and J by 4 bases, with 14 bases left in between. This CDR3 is CASSSVGSTGNTIYF. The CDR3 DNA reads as TGCGCCAGCAGCTCAGTAGGGAGTACGGGAAACACCATATATTTT.